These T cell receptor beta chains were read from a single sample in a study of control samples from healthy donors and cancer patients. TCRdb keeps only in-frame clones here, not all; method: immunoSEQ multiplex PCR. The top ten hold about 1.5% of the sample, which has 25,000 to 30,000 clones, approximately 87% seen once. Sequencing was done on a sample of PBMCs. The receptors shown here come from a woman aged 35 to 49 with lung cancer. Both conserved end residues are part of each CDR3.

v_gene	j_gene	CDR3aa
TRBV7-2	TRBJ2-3	CASSLGQGVDTQYF
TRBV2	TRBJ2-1	CASSGGGPYNEQFF
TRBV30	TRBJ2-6	CAWRSRGGSGANVLTF
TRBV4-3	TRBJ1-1	CASSHVLNTEAFF
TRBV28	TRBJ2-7	CASIGTGGYEQYF
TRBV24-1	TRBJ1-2	CATSDLGMNYGYTF
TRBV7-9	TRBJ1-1	CASSLVTTFF
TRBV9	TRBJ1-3	CASSYELGGGNTIYF
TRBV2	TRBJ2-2	CASFAGTTNTGELFF
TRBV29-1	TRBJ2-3	CSATLGTDTQYF
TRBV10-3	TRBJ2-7	CAISDLKGQGSSYEQYF
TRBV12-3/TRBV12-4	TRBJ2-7	CASSLVGTREQYF
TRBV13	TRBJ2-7	CASSLKGLEGYEQYF
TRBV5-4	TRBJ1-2	CASSAKAGTGYGYTF
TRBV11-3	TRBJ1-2	CASSSRTGDYYGYTF
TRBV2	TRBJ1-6	CASNTRTGSYSPLHF
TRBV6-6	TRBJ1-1	CASTSGGPTEAFF
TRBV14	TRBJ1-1	CASSTTAGTEAFF
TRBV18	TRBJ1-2	CASSPNRGKSYGYTF
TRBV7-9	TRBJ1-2	CASSLVGGSSLYGYTF